This T cell receptor beta chain was profiled in a study of Ad26.COV2.S vaccination and SARS-CoV-2 variants. Whole-study context: The authors gave Ad26.COV2.S intramuscularly, either once or twice 56 days apart. Overall study findings and caveats: Marked by substantial breadth, spike-specific CD8+ and CD4+ T cell responses were reportedly seen after vaccination.

The treatment here: approximately 18 received Ad26.COV2.S at low or high dose, single or two shots; several received placebo; per-sample allocation not given. Each sample was drawn 63 days after the first injection (of vaccine or placebo). Donation was by an adult aged 18-55 years who was in Boston. Built on an Ad26 vector, the vaccine expressed Wuhan-strain SARS-CoV-2 spike. Germline lookup yields CDR1 SNHLY and CDR2 FYNNEI. There are 19 residues in the CDR3. Trimming took 6 bases from V and 1 from J; bases not matched to a gene: 9. Profiled with immunoSEQ multiplex PCR; TCRdb holds only in-frame clones, not every one. The sample holds about 350,000 clones; around nine tenths are singletons and the top ten take about 10%. Concerning this clone: Its antigen is still unknown.

The chain carries TRBV2 and TRBJ2-1; 16 bases line up with TRBD2. The receptor was derived from a person aged 18-65 years who received the Ad26.COV2.S COVID-19 vaccine or a placebo. This specimen was peripheral blood, taken in a trial of Ad26.COV2.S vaccine versus placebo. The chain's CDR3 is CASRQGTSGGAGSYNEQFF. The CDR3 region has the DNA TGTGCCAGCAGACAAGGGACTAGCGGGGGGGCCGGGTCCTACAATGAGCAGTTCTTC.